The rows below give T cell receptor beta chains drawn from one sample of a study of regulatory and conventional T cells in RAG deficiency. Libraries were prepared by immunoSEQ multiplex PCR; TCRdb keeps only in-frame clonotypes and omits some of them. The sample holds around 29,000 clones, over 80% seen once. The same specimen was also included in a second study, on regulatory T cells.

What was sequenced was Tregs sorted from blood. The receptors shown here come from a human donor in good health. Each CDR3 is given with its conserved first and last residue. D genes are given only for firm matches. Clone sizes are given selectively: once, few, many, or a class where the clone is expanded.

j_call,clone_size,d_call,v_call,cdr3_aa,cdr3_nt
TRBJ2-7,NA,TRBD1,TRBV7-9,CASGGTGRTYEQYF,TGTGCCAGCGGAGGGACAGGCCGTACCTACGAGCAGTACTTC
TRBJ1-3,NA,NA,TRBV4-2,CASSQDSGRTGNTIYF,TGTGCCAGCAGCCAAGATTCAGGCAGGACCGGAAACACCATATATTTT
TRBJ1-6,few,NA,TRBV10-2,CASSEVGGNSPLHF,TGCGCCAGCAGTGAGGTTGGGGGGAATTCACCCCTCCACTTT
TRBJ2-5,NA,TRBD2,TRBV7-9,CASSLKLGTRKKETQYF,TGTGCCAGCAGCTTAAAGTTAGGGACTAGAAAAAAAGAGACCCAGTACTTC
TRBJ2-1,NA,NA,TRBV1,CTSSQDQGGAYNEQFF,TGCACCAGCAGCCAAGATCAAGGCGGGGCCTACAATGAGCAGTTCTTC
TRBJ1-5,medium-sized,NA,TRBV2,CASSEGLWNQPQHF,TGTGCCAGCAGTGAAGGACTGTGGAATCAGCCCCAGCATTTT
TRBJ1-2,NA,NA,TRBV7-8,CASSTSWGRSYGYTF,TGTGCCAGCAGCACGAGTTGGGGGCGTAGCTATGGCTACACCTTC
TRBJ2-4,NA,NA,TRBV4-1,CASSQWGHGSGLAKNIQYF,TGCGCCAGCAGCCAATGGGGGCACGGCTCGGGTTTAGCCAAAAACATTCAGTACTTC
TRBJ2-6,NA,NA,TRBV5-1,CASTTGPSGANVLTF,TGCGCCAGCACCACAGGACCCTCGGGGGCCAACGTCCTGACTTTC
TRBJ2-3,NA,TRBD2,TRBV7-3,CASSLSSGGADTQYF,TGTGCCAGCAGCTTATCTAGCGGGGGGGCTGATACGCAGTATTTT
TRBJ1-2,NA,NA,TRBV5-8,CASSLAPGAGYTF,TGTGCCAGCAGCTTGGCCCCAGGGGCTGGCTACACCTTC
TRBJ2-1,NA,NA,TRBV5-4,CASSLGAPVNEQFF,TGTGCCAGCAGCTTGGGGGCTCCAGTGAATGAGCAGTTCTTC
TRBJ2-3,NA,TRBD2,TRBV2,CASKVVALASADTQYF,TGTGCCAGCAAGGTGGTGGCACTAGCGTCTGCAGATACGCAGTATTTT
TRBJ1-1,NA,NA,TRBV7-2,CASSLVGRPNTEAFF,TGTGCCAGCAGCTTAGTGGGTAGACCGAACACTGAAGCTTTCTTT
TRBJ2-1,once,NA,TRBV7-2,CASSLRAGTYNEQFF,TGTGCCAGCAGCTTACGAGCAGGGACCTACAATGAGCAGTTCTTC
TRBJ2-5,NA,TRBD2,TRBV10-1,CASSTGLAGQETQYF,TGCGCCAGCAGTACGGGACTAGCGGGCCAAGAGACCCAGTACTTC
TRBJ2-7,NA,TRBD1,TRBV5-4,CASSRDRAGEQYF,TGTGCCAGCAGCCGGGACAGGGCGGGCGAGCAGTACTTC
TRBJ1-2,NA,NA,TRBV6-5,CASSYSIQGNGYTF,TGTGCCAGCAGTTACTCGATCCAGGGGAATGGCTACACCTTC
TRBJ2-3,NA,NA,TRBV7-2,CASSRLVAAGSDTQYF,TGTGCCAGCAGCCGCTTAGTGGCTGCGGGGTCAGATACGCAGTATTTT
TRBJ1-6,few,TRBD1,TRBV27,CASTDRGSTLHF,TGTGCCAGCACTGACAGGGGTAGCACCCTCCACTTT
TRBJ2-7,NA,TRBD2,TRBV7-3,CASSSRLAGHYEQYF,TGTGCCAGCAGCTCAAGACTAGCGGGCCACTACGAGCAGTACTTC
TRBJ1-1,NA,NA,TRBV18,CASSPSNRALTAEAFF,TGTGCCAGCTCACCTAGCAACAGGGCTCTGACGGCTGAAGCTTTCTTT
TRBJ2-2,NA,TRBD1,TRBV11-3,CASSSGDRGLTGELFF,TGTGCCAGCAGCTCGGGGGACAGGGGATTGACCGGGGAGCTGTTTTTT
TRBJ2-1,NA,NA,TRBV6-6,CASSSTFEQFF,TGTGCCAGCAGTTCCACCTTTGAGCAGTTCTTC
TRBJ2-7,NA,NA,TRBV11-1,CASSLGDIMLPYEQYF,TGTGCCAGCAGCTTGGGGGACATAATGTTGCCCTACGAGCAGTACTTC
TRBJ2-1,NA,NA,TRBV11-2,CASSPEWGGGNEQFF,TGTGCCAGCAGCCCAGAGTGGGGCGGTGGCAATGAGCAGTTCTTC
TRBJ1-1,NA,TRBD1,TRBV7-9,CASSLDRGGTEAFF,TGTGCCAGCAGCTTAGACAGGGGTGGCACTGAAGCTTTCTTT
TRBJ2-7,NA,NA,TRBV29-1,CSVWDGSSYEQYF,TGCAGCGTTTGGGACGGGAGCTCCTACGAGCAGTACTTC
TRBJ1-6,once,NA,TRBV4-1,CASSQAGRASSYNSPLHF,TGCGCCAGCAGCCAGGCAGGGAGGGCCTCATCCTATAATTCACCCCTCCACTTT
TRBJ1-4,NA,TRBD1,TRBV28,CASSLGQPNEKLFF,TGTGCCAGCAGTTTGGGACAGCCTAATGAAAAACTGTTTTTT
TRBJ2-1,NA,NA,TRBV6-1,CASSEVTGAINNEQFF,TGTGCCAGCAGTGAAGTTACGGGGGCCATCAACAATGAGCAGTTCTTC
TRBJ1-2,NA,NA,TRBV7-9,CASSLAPNYGYTF,TGTGCCAGCAGCTTAGCGCCTAACTATGGCTACACCTTC
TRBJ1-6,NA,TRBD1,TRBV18,CASSRTVGTGSTNSPLHF,TGTGCCAGCTCACGAACCGTTGGGACAGGGAGTACGAATTCACCCCTCCACTTT